Following are 23 T cell receptor beta chains from one sample sequenced in a study of blood T cell repertoires in COVID-19. Profiled with immunoSEQ multiplex PCR; TCRdb holds only in-frame clones, not every one. The sample carries hundreds of thousands of clones, 85% recorded once. Sequencing used PBMCs or T cells enriched from blood (not recorded which). Receptors originate from a woman aged 45-65 years who had recovered from COVID-19.

The chain employs TRBV11-2 and TRBJ2-7, with 13 bases aligning to TRBD2. There are 18 residues in the CDR3. J lost 3 bases, V lost 4 bases, and 12 bases had no gene match. The germline V gene encodes CDR1 SGHAT and CDR2 FQNNGV. The CDR3 nucleotides read TGTGCCAGCAGCTCCCTTAGGCGACTAGCGGGGGGACACTACGAGCAGTACTTC. This codes for CASSSLRRLAGGHYEQYF.

The V and J genes are TRBV25-1 and TRBJ1-5, with TRBD1 as a possible D gene (6 bases). The germline V gene has CDR1 MGHDK and CDR2 SYGVNS. V was clipped by 6 bases and J by 4 bases, with 10 bases between them. The CDR3 has 13 residues. The CDR3 loop is CASRQGRNQPQHF. CDR3 sequence (DNA): TGTGCCAGCAGACAGGGACGGAATCAGCCCCAGCATTTT.

The chain carries TRBV7-8 and TRBJ1-2; D is perhaps TRBD1 (5 bases). V lost 3 bases, J lost 7 bases, and 12 bases lay in between. This CDR3 contains 13 residues. Germline CDR1 SGHVS, CDR2 FQNEAQ. The CDR3 sequence: CASSFRVGTGYTF. In DNA, the CDR3 is TGTGCCAGCAGCTTCAGGGTGGGCACTGGCTACACCTTC.

The chain links TRBV6-5 to TRBJ2-7, with 7 bases fitting TRBD1. V trimming: 10 bases; J trimming: 5 bases; junction bases outside the gene matches: 11. The CDR3 consists of 13 residues. The germline V gene has CDR1 MNHEY and CDR2 SVGAGI. The DNA of the CDR3 is TGTGCCACCCAATCACAGGGGACCGACGAGCAGTACTTC. It yields the protein CATQSQGTDEQYF.

V is TRBV27 and J is TRBJ1-6; D is perhaps TRBD1 (5 bases). CDR1 MNHEY and CDR2 SMNVEV come from the germline V gene (reference sequence). CDR3 length: 15 residues. Trimming removed 2 bases from V and 3 bases from J, with 8 bases in between. The CDR3 DNA reads TGTGCCAGCAGTTTAAGCAGGGACTATAATTCACCCCTCCACTTT. It is translated as CASSLSRDYNSPLHF.

The J gene is TRBJ1-2, the V gene TRBV11-2; D perhaps matches TRBD1 (6 bases). The CDR3 contains 14 residues. V lost 1 base to trimming and J lost 3 bases, with 9 bases between them. Germline V gene lookup returns CDR1 SGHAT and CDR2 FQNNGV. The CDR3 is CASSLGGGDYGYTF. CDR3 sequence (DNA): TGTGCCAGCAGCTTAGGAGGGGGAGACTATGGCTACACCTTC. Full variable domain (rest looked up from reference TRBV11-2 and TRBJ1-2): EAGVAQSPRYKIIEKRQSVAFWCNPISGHATLYWYQQILGQGPKLLIQFQNNGVVDDSQLPKDRFSAERLKGVDSTLKIQPAKLEDSAVYLCASSLGGGDYGYTFGSGTRLTVV.

The sample holds a few counts of this clone. V usage is TRBV27 and J usage is TRBJ1-2, with D possibly being TRBD1 (5 bases). The V end lost 7 bases, the J end lost 1 base, and 7 bases lay between the germline ends. Germline loops: CDR1 MNHEY, CDR2 SMNVEV (reference sequence). The length of the CDR3 is 12 residues. The CDR3 sequence: CASKGDNYGYTF. CDR3 DNA: TGTGCCAGCAAAGGGGATAACTATGGCTACACCTTC.

The chain uses TRBV4-1 and TRBJ2-3, with 15 bases that match TRBD2. The germline V gene has CDR1 MGHRA and CDR2 YSYEKL. With V trimmed by 1 base and J by 5 bases, 4 bases remained unmatched. CDR3 length: 17 amino acids. In DNA, the CDR3 is TGCGCCAGCAGCCAAGGAACGGGACTAGCGGGGGGAGATACGCAGTATTTT. Its protein is CASSQGTGLAGGDTQYF.

J is TRBJ1-2 and V is TRBV27; D is uncertain. From germline, CDR1 is MNHEY and CDR2 SMNVEV (reference sequence). CDR3 length: 13 amino acids. Deletions cut 0 bases from V and 5 bases from J, with 7 bases between. CDR3 DNA: TGTGCCAGCAGTTTATCATCCTTTTATGGCTACACCTTC. Residues: CASSLSSFYGYTF.

V and J are TRBV7-2 and TRBJ1-2, with unresolved D. This CDR3 is built from 16 residues. With 0 bases removed from V and 7 bases from J, the gap between germline ends came to 18 bases. The germline V gene has CDR1 SGHTA and CDR2 FQGNSA. CDR3 in DNA: TGTGCCAGCAGCTTAGCGCCCCCAGGAGGTGGTGGTGGCTACACCTTC. Protein sequence: CASSLAPPGGGGGYTF.

The rearrangement uses TRBV4-3 and TRBJ2-7; weak D call: TRBD1 (5 bases). The CDR3 covers 13 residues. Looked up from germline, CDR1 is LGHNA and CDR2 is YSLEER. Trimming took off 4 bases at V and 4 bases at J, with 11 bases between the two ends. The CDR3 DNA follows: TGCGCCAGCAGCCGAGTAGGGGCATACGAGCAGTACTTC. Protein sequence: CASSRVGAYEQYF.

The chain has TRBV7-9 and TRBJ1-1, with D tentatively TRBD1 (5 bases). Trimming cost V 6 bases and J 8 bases, with 16 bases left between them. The CDR3 runs 13 residues. Germline V gene lookup returns CDR1 SEHNR and CDR2 FQNEAQ (reference sequence). DNA of the CDR3: TGTGCCAGCAGGCGACAAGGGAGGGGCGAAGCTTTCTTT. Protein: CASRRQGRGEAFF.

The chain uses TRBV20-1 and TRBJ1-1; D is unresolved. Trimming stripped 5 bases from V and 6 bases from J, with 10 bases between. Germline V gene sequence: CDR1 DFQATT, CDR2 SNEGSKA (reference sequence). CDR3 size: 11 residues. CDR3 sequence reads: CSASFPPEAFF. CDR3 in DNA: TGCAGTGCTTCCTTTCCTCCTGAAGCTTTCTTT.

This sequence joins TRBV9 and TRBJ2-5; 8 bases agree with TRBD2. This CDR3 is built from 13 residues. With 0 bases clipped from V and 9 bases from J, the junction kept 4 bases outside the gene matches. CDR1 and CDR2 from the germline V gene are SGDLS and YYNGEE. The DNA for the CDR3 is TGTGCCAGCAGCGTAGGTAGCGGGGAACCCCAGTACTTC. Its translation is CASSVGSGEPQYF.

V gene TRBV7-8 combines with J gene TRBJ1-1; 10 nucleotides agree with TRBD1. From germline, CDR1 is SGHVS and CDR2 FQNEAQ. With V trimmed by 4 bases and J by 10 bases, 15 bases remained unmatched. This CDR3 comprises 16 residues. The CDR3 nucleotides are TGTGCCAGCAGCTCGGATCTCCGGGACAGGGGTAGCGGAGCTTTCTTT. Protein product: CASSSDLRDRGSGAFF.

This CDR3 is CASSLAFASGSYNEQYF. The CDR3 DNA sequence: TGCGCCAGCAGCTTGGCCTTCGCTAGCGGGAGCTACAACGAGCAGTACTTC. The chain combines TRBV5-1 with TRBJ2-7; TRBD2 matches 10 bases. The V gene's germline CDR1 is SGHRS and CDR2 YFSETQ. V lost 0 bases to trimming and J lost 5 bases; unmatched junction nucleotides: 11. The CDR3 runs 17 residues.

This chain uses TRBV7-2 with TRBJ2-7; D gene unclear. Germline lookup yields CDR1 SGHTA and CDR2 FQGNSA. V shed 4 bases and J shed 0 bases, with 10 bases lying between them. The CDR3 is 14 residues long. CDR3 protein: CASSSSVISYEQYF. The CDR3, as DNA: TGTGCCAGCAGCTCCAGCGTGATCTCCTACGAGCAGTACTTC.

This clone was counted a few times. The chain is built from TRBV12-3 or TRBV12-4 and TRBJ1-5, with no clear D. CDR3 size: 13 residues. Trimming took 6 bases from V and 2 from J, leaving 8 bases between them. The CDR3 region is CASRRTGNQPQHF. The CDR3 bases are TGTGCCAGCAGGCGAACAGGCAATCAGCCCCAGCATTTT.

The chain links TRBV30 to TRBJ1-3, with D unresolved. CDR1 and CDR2 from the germline V gene are GTSNPN and SVGIG (reference sequence). V gave up 3 bases and J gave up 2 bases, with 5 bases separating them. This CDR3 comprises 12 residues. The CDR3 reads CAWRTPGNTIYF. CDR3 coding DNA: TGTGCCTGGAGGACACCTGGAAACACCATATATTTT.

This CDR3 is CASSSWTSGGPTGELFF. The CDR3 nucleotides read TGTGCCAGCAGCAGCTGGACTAGCGGGGGGCCCACCGGGGAGCTGTTTTTT. The chain couples TRBV3-1 (or the pseudogene TRBV3-2) to TRBJ2-2; the match to TRBD2 covers 14 bases. Germline V gene sequence: CDR1 LGHDT, CDR2 YNNKEL (reference sequence). V shed 5 bases, J shed 4 bases, and the junction held 6 bases outside the gene matches. The CDR3 is 17 residues long.

The chain has TRBV5-1 and TRBJ2-7; 7 positions agree with TRBD2. The V segment lost 3 bases and the J segment 6 bases; nucleotides outside the gene matches: 12. Germline values: CDR1 SGHRS, CDR2 YFSETQ. This CDR3 is 15 amino acids long. CDR3 amino acids: CASSSNRDYSVEQYF. The CDR3 region has the DNA TGCGCCAGCAGCTCGAACCGGGACTACAGCGTCGAGCAGTACTTC. Combining the CDR3 with reference TRBV5-1 and TRBJ2-7 gives the whole variable domain KAGVTQTPRYLIKTRGQQVTLSCSPISGHRSVSWYQQTPGQGLQFLFEYFSETQRNKGNFPGRFSGRQFSNSRSEMNVSTLELGDSALYLCASSSNRDYSVEQYFGPGTRLTVT.

This chain connects TRBV11-3 to TRBJ1-1; TRBD1 is a possible D gene (6 bases). Germline assignment: CDR1 SGHNT and CDR2 YENEEA. V shed 5 bases and J shed 5 bases, with 12 bases lying between them. The CDR3 runs 13 residues. CDR3 sequence (DNA): TGTGCCAGCAGCGGTGAGGGGGTAACTGAAGCTTTCTTT. Translated: CASSGEGVTEAFF.

The chain couples TRBV7-2 to TRBJ1-5; D is uncertain. The length of the CDR3 is 14 residues. Between the trimmed V and J ends, which lost 8 bases and 1 base, there was a span of 12 bases. CDR1 is SGHTA and CDR2 is FQGNSA in the germline V gene. The CDR3 DNA reads as TGTGCCAGCGGAGCCTCCAGCAGCAATCAGCCCCAGCATTTT. Protein: CASGASSSNQPQHF.